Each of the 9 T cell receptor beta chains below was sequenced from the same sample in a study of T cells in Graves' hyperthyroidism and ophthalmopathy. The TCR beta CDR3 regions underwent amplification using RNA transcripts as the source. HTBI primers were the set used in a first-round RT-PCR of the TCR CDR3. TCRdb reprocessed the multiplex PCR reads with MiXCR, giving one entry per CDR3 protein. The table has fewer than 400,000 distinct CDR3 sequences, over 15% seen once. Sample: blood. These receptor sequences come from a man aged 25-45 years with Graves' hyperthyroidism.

CDR3 in amino acids: CAWDFGQGTQETQYF. The CDR3 DNA reads TGTGCCTGGGATTTCGGACAGGGGACACAAGAGACCCAGTACTTC. The chain combines TRBV30 with TRBJ2-5; 9 positions agree with TRBD1. Germline-derived CDR1 and CDR2 are GTSNPN and SVGIG (reference sequence). With 5 bases clipped from V and 2 bases from J, the junction kept 9 bases outside the gene matches. CDR3 size: 15 residues.

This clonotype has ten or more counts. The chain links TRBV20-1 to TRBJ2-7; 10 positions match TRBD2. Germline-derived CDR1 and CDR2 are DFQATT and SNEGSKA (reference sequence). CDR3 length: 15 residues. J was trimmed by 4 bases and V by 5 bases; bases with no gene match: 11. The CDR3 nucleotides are TGCAGTGCTCCACGGACTAGCGGACCCGATTACGAGCAGTACTTC. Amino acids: CSAPRTSGPDYEQYF.

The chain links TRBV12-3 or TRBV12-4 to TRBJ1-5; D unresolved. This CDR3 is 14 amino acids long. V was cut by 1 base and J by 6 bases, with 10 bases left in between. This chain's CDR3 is CASSLGDEAQPQHF. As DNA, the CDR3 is TGTGCCAGCAGTTTAGGGGATGAGGCTCAGCCCCAGCATTTT.

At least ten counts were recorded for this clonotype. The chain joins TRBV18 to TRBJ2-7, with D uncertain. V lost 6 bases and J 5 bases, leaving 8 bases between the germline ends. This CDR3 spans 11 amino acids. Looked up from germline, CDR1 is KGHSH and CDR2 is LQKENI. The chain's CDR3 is CASSRAHEQYF. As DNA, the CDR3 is TGTGCCAGCTCCCGGGCCCACGAGCAGTACTTC. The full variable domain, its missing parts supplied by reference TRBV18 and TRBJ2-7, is NAGVMQNPRHLVRRRGQEARLRCSPMKGHSHVYWYRQLPEEGLKFMVYLQKENIIDESGMPKERFSAEFPKEGPSILRIQQVVRGDSAAYFCASSRAHEQYFGPGTRLTVT.

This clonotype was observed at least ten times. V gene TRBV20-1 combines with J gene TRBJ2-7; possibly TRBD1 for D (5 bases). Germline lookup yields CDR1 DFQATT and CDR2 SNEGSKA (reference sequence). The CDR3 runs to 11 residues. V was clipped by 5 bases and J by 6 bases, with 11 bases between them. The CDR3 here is CSAVGQGEQYF. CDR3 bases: TGCAGTGCTGTTGGCCAGGGCGAGCAGTACTTC.

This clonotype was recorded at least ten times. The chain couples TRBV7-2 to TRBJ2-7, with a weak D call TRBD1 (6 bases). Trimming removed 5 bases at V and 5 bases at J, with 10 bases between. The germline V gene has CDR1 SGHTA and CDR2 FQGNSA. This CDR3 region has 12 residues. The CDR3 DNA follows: TGTGCCAGCAGCAAACAGGGTAACGAGCAGTACTTC. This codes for CASSKQGNEQYF.

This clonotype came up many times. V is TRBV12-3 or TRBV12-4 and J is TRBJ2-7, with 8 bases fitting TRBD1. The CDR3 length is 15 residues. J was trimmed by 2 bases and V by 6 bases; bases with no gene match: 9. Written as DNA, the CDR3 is TGTGCCAGCAGCTCTCGACAGGGGAACCCCTACGAGCAGTACTTC. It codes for CASSSRQGNPYEQYF.

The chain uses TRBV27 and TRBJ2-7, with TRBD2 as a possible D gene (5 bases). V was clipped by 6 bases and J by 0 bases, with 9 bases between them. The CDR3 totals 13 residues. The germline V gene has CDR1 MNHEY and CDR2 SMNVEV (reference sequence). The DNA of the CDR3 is TGTGCCAGCAGAGGAGGTCCCTCCTACGAGCAGTACTTC. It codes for CASRGGPSYEQYF.

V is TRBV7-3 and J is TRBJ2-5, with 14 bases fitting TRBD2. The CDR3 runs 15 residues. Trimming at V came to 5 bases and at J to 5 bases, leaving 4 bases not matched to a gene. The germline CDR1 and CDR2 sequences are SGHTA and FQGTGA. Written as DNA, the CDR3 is TGTGCCAGCAGCCCGGGACTAGCGGGAGCGGAGACCCAGTACTTC. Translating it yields CASSPGLAGAETQYF. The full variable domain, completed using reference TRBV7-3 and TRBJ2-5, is GAGVSQTPSNKVTEKGKYVELRCDPISGHTALYWYRQSLGQGPEFLIYFQGTGAADDSGLPNDRFFAVRPEGSVSTLKIQRTERGDSAVYLCASSPGLAGAETQYFGPGTRLLVL.